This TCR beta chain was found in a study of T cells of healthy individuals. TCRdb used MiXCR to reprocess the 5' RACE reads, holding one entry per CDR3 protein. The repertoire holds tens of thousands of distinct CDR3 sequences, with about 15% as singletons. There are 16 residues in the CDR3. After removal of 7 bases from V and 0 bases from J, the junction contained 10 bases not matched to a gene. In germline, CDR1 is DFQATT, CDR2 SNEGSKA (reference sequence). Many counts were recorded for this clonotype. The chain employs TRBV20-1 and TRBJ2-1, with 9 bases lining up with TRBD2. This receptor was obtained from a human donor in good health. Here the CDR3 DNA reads TGCAGTGGATTAGCGGGAGCCCCGAGCTCCTACAATGAGCAGTTCTTC. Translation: CSGLAGAPSSYNEQFF.